Below are 24 T cell receptor beta chains sequenced from a single sample in a study of spatial heterogeneity in lung cancer. The sample's time point: sample taken at primary tumor resection. MiXCR was run by TCRdb on the 5' RACE reads, yielding one entry per CDR3 protein. The sample has around 92,000 distinct CDR3 sequences; less than 15% are singletons. The source material was PBMCs, sampled at surgery. These receptors all come from a male donor with early-stage non-small cell lung cancer.

There are a few counts of this clonotype. The chain uses TRBV14 and TRBJ2-3, with D tentatively TRBD2 (5 bases). The CDR3 runs to 13 residues. CDR1 and CDR2 from the germline V gene are SGHDN and FVKESK. V was shortened by 4 bases and J by 10 bases, with 15 bases between the two germline ends. The DNA for the CDR3 is TGTGCCAGCAGCCCAAGTGAGGGAGTCGCGCAGTATTTT. This gives the protein CASSPSEGVAQYF.

The chain uses TRBV11-2 and TRBJ2-7; D gene uncertain. V lost 4 bases and J lost 1, with 8 bases in between. The CDR3 loop spans 13 amino acids. Per germline, CDR1 SGHAT and CDR2 FQNNGV. The DNA for the CDR3 is TGTGCCAGCAGCTCATCGCCTTCCTACGAGCAGTACTTC. Residues: CASSSSPSYEQYF.

This clonotype was counted many times. This chain connects TRBV7-9 to TRBJ1-1, with D perhaps matching TRBD1 (5 bases). V shed 3 bases and J shed 5 bases, with 7 bases lying between them. Per germline, CDR1 SEHNR and CDR2 FQNEAQ (reference sequence). This CDR3 contains 12 residues. The DNA of the CDR3 is TGTGCCAGCAGCTTGGGACTTACTGAAGCTTTCTTT. The encoded protein is CASSLGLTEAFF.

V is TRBV27 and J is TRBJ2-5, with D perhaps assigned TRBD1 or TRBD2 (5 bases each). From germline, CDR1 is MNHEY and CDR2 SMNVEV (reference sequence). With 8 bases removed from V and 5 bases from J, the gap between germline ends came to 9 bases. CDR3 length equals 11 residues. The CDR3 is CASGGPETQYF. As DNA, the CDR3 is TGTGCCAGCGGGGGTCCCGAGACCCAGTACTTC.

This clonotype was counted at least ten times. V usage is TRBV7-8 and J usage is TRBJ2-3; D not certain. CDR3 length: 14 residues. The germline gives CDR1 SGHVS, CDR2 FQNEAQ. V lost 4 bases and J 5 bases, leaving 13 bases between the germline ends. In DNA, the CDR3 is TGTGCCAGCAGCTCTCCCCGGCAAGGAGATACGCAGTATTTT. This sequence encodes CASSSPRQGDTQYF.

This clonotype was counted only a few times. The chain couples TRBV5-4 to TRBJ2-5; D may be TRBD2 (6 bases). V lost 4 bases to trimming and J lost 5 bases, with 15 bases between them. CDR3 length equals 14 residues. Looked up from germline, CDR1 is SGHNT and CDR2 is YYREEE (reference sequence). The CDR3 region is CASSAGLPEETQYF. DNA for the CDR3: TGTGCCAGCAGCGCGGGACTCCCGGAGGAGACCCAGTACTTC.

This clonotype was counted between two and nine times. The V call is TRBV12-3 or TRBV12-4, the J call TRBJ2-5; the match to TRBD1 covers 9 bases. J gave up 4 bases and V 3 bases, and 15 bases lay outside the gene matches. The CDR3 totals 18 residues. The CDR3 here is CASSFRGNRGRVRETQYF. In DNA form, the CDR3 reads TGTGCCAGCAGTTTTAGAGGGAACAGGGGGCGAGTAAGAGAGACCCAGTACTTC.

This clonotype was found once. This chain uses TRBV2 with TRBJ2-2, with 7 bases matching TRBD2. V lost 6 bases and J lost 2; bases outside the gene matches: 6. The CDR3 totals 15 residues. Per the germline V gene, CDR1 is SNHLY and CDR2 is FYNNEI. The CDR3 is CASSALATNTGELFF. Written as DNA, the CDR3 is TGTGCCAGCAGCGCACTAGCGACCAACACCGGGGAGCTGTTTTTT.

In nucleotides, the CDR3 is TGTGCCAGCAGTTTACGACATATAGAGACCCAGTACTTC. Residues: CASSLRHIETQYF. V is TRBV12-3 or TRBV12-4 and J is TRBJ2-5; no firm D call. CDR3 size: 13 residues. V gave up 2 bases and J gave up 4 bases, with 8 bases separating them.

This clonotype was picked up a small number of times. The chain carries TRBV4-2 and TRBJ2-3; D uncertain. V was shortened by 0 bases and J by 0 bases, with 7 bases between the two germline ends. Looked up from germline, CDR1 is LGHNA and CDR2 is YNFKEQ. The CDR3 length is 15 residues. CDR3 sequence reads: CASSQDRRSTDTQYF. CDR3 nucleotide sequence: TGTGCCAGCAGCCAAGATCGCCGGAGCACAGATACGCAGTATTTT.

On this clonotype itself: A junction end diverges from the germline sequence, so it may reflect a read error. The chain uses TRBV7-3 and TRBJ2-5; maybe TRBD1 (5 bases). This CDR3 is built from 13 residues. Germline V gives CDR1 SGHTA, CDR2 FQGTGA. CDR3 residues: CASSETAQGTQYF. Written as DNA, the CDR3 is TGTGCCAGCAGCGAGACAGCGCAAGGGACCCAGTACTTC.

This clonotype was detected ten times or more. The V and J genes are TRBV5-1 and TRBJ1-6; D unclear. Trimming shortened V by 7 bases and J by 8 bases, and 19 bases separated the two germline ends. Germline CDR1 is SGHRS and CDR2 is YFSETQ. The CDR3 contains 15 residues. CDR3 in amino acids: CASSAGGFSDSPLHF. DNA of the CDR3: TGCGCCAGCTCCGCGGGCGGGTTTTCGGATTCACCCCTCCACTTT.

The sample holds a few counts of this clonotype. J is TRBJ2-1 and V is TRBV3-1; 10 bases are shared with TRBD2. Per germline, CDR1 LGHDT and CDR2 YNNKEL (reference sequence). CDR3 length: 16 residues. With 4 bases clipped from V and 2 bases from J, the junction kept 5 bases outside the gene matches. The CDR3 sequence: CASSLRLAGAYNEQFF. The CDR3 nucleotides read TGTGCCAGCAGCCTTCGGCTAGCGGGGGCCTACAATGAGCAGTTCTTC.

The chain links TRBV9 to TRBJ2-3, with 8 bases that match TRBD2. This CDR3 is 16 amino acids long. The germline gives CDR1 SGDLS, CDR2 YYNGEE. V shed 0 bases and J 2 bases; nucleotides not matched to a gene: 5. CDR3 nucleotide sequence: TGTGCCAGCAGCGTAGTGACGGGGGGGCCCACAGATACGCAGTATTTT. Translating gives CASSVVTGGPTDTQYF.

This clonotype was found a few times. The CDR3 loop is CASSLSPAGGLDTQYF. DNA of the CDR3: TGTGCCAGCAGCTTATCCCCAGCGGGGGGCCTAGATACGCAGTATTTT. The chain uses TRBV13 and TRBJ2-3; 9 positions match TRBD2. Per the germline V gene, CDR1 is PRHDT and CDR2 is FYEKMQ (reference sequence). The CDR3 loop spans 16 amino acids. The V and J ends lost 2 bases and 5 bases, in that order; junction bases with no gene match: 8.

A few counts support this clonotype. This chain joins TRBV5-6 and TRBJ2-1, with 9 nucleotides matching TRBD2. This CDR3 contains 16 residues. Germline V gene lookup returns CDR1 SGHDT and CDR2 YYEEEE. V shed 6 bases and J 10 bases; nucleotides not matched to a gene: 17. The CDR3 loop reads CASILTSGSPIYEQFF. Here the CDR3 DNA reads TGTGCCAGCATCCTAACTAGCGGGTCGCCGATTTACGAGCAGTTCTTC.

The rearrangement uses TRBV2 and TRBJ2-7, with 10 bases that match TRBD2. The trim removed 8 bases at V and 5 bases at J, leaving 9 bases unmatched. CDR1 is SNHLY, CDR2 FYNNEI, per germline. CDR3 length: 14 amino acids. The CDR3 bases are TGTGCCAGCGTAGGTCTAGCGGGGGCGGACGAGCAGTACTTC. Protein sequence: CASVGLAGADEQYF. The full variable domain, rest sourced from reference TRBV2 and TRBJ2-7, is EPEVTQTPSHQVTQMGQEVILRCVPISNHLYFYWYRQILGQKVEFLVSFYNNEISEKSEIFDDQFSVERPDGSNFTLKIRSTKLEDSAMYFCASVGLAGADEQYFGPGTRLTVT.

This rearrangement joins TRBV5-4 to TRBJ2-1; 8 positions match TRBD2. The CDR3 has 15 residues. CDR1 and CDR2 from the germline V gene are SGHNT and YYREEE (reference sequence). V trimming: 4 bases; J trimming: 3 bases; junction bases outside the gene matches: 6. The CDR3 spells CASSPAGANYNEQFF. CDR3 nucleotides: TGTGCCAGCAGCCCAGCGGGAGCAAACTACAATGAGCAGTTCTTC.

This clonotype was seen only a few times. V is TRBV12-3 or TRBV12-4 and J is TRBJ1-2, with D possibly matching TRBD1 (5 bases). CDR3 length: 14 residues. The germline V and J ends were trimmed by 7 bases and 3 bases, with 15 bases remaining between them. Here the CDR3 DNA reads TGTGCCAGCATCAGAAATGGGGGGGACTATGGCTACACCTTC. Amino acid sequence: CASIRNGGDYGYTF.

This clonotype was seen only a few times. The chain combines TRBV12-3 or TRBV12-4 with TRBJ2-7; 7 bases are shared with TRBD2. The CDR3 has 12 amino acids. Trimming at V came to 5 bases and at J to 5 bases, leaving 3 bases not matched to a gene. This CDR3 is CASSRGENEQYF. CDR3 coding DNA: TGTGCCAGCAGTCGGGGGGAGAACGAGCAGTACTTC.

This clonotype occurred many times. J is TRBJ2-1 and V is TRBV29-1, with D unresolved. Germline V gene sequence: CDR1 SQVTM, CDR2 ANQGSEA. This CDR3 is built from 13 residues. Trimming stripped 4 bases from V and 3 bases from J, with 10 bases between. The CDR3 sequence: CSVAVWDYNEQFF. The CDR3 DNA is TGCAGCGTTGCGGTGTGGGACTACAATGAGCAGTTCTTC.

This clonotype was seen a handful of times. This chain links TRBV3-1 with TRBJ2-5; possible D gene TRBD1, 6 bases. This CDR3 comprises 15 residues. CDR1 is LGHDT and CDR2 is YNNKEL in the germline V gene (reference sequence). V was cut by 8 bases and J by 1 base, with 17 bases left in between. The CDR3 loop reads CASGGRGQPQETQYF. The CDR3 DNA is TGTGCCAGCGGGGGACGCGGACAGCCCCAAGAGACCCAGTACTTC.

This clonotype turned up a few times. The chain joins TRBV24-1 to TRBJ2-2; the D is unclear. This CDR3 spans 13 amino acids. Trimming removed 5 bases at V and 3 bases at J, with 6 bases between. Germline loops: CDR1 KGHDR, CDR2 SFDVKD. CDR3 protein: CATSVTDTGELFF. CDR3 in DNA: TGTGCCACCAGTGTAACGGACACCGGGGAGCTGTTTTTT.

The chain links TRBV28 to TRBJ2-6; the D is unclear. Between the trimmed V and J ends, which lost 4 bases and 4 bases, there was a span of 8 bases. This CDR3 has 14 amino acids. Per the germline V gene, CDR1 is MDHEN and CDR2 is SYDVKM. The DNA for the CDR3 is TGTGCCAGCAGTTCCCCGGGCGGGGCCAACGTCCTGACTTTC. Its protein is CASSSPGGANVLTF.